Described below is a single T cell receptor (beta chain) sequence and its context. A count is missing, but by frequency this clonotype is medium-sized (0.01 to 0.1%). Its cognate antigen has yet to be identified. The CDR3 spans 15 residues, from the cysteine through the phenylalanine. The DNA sequence is not available. CDR1 and CDR2 (SNHLY, FYNNEI) derive from the germline V gene. Preparation of the library involved 10x single-cell sequencing. CSF cells were profiled with 10X Genomics single-cell V(D)J and 5' gene-expression libraries. An Illumina NextSeq550 was used to sequence the CSF single-cell TCR libraries. The published analysis was carried out like this. V(D)J reads were aligned to the vdj-GRCh38 alts ensemble 2.0.0 reference and processed with the Cell Ranger vdj pipeline. A clonotype was defined as a group of cell barcodes sharing the same set of productive CDR3 nucleotide sequences. To link clonality with transcriptional profiles, clonotype information was added to the Seurat v3.0 gene-expression metadata. Any CSF cell with more than 1,800 genes, more than 7,500 UMIs or more than 10% mitochondrial reads was excluded. To identify TCRs with known antigen specificity, CDR3-beta sequences were compared against VDJdb. Only TCRs with complete alpha and beta chains were included in the network analysis of clone sharing, which used the R package qgraph. The reads were reprocessed in TCRdb, with one entry per CDR3 protein sequence and no accompanying DNA. These V and J calls rely on TCRdb rather than the paper's analysis. This sample's clone table shows roughly 1,400 distinct CDR3 sequences. The ten top clones hold roughly 6.4% of the sample.

All participants were free of acute infectious disease and in good physical condition. Live CSF cells for droplet-based sequencing were sorted with a live/dead marker. To pellet immune cells, CSF obtained by lumbar puncture was centrifuged at 300g. CSF samples were checked for red blood cells, and any sample contaminated with blood was excluded. CSF cells were cryopreserved in freezing medium, frozen overnight at -80 degrees C, and subsequently stored in liquid nitrogen. Before analysis, CSF samples had been stored for less than seven months. This record belongs to a study of CD8 T cells in cerebrospinal fluid in Alzheimer's disease (dated by TCRdb to about 2020). A note on the overall study: CSF T cell clonal expansion was assessed with two single-cell approaches: plate-based nested PCR sequencing and droplet-based sequencing. A total of 25 or so samples were covered by the CSF gene-expression analysis, which included Parkinson's disease patients. Whether clonally expanded T cells were present in cerebrospinal fluid from healthy elderly individuals and from patients with neurodegenerative disease was tested. The droplet-based CSF comparison of patients and controls included roughly 10 healthy controls (about 11,000 cells) and roughly 10 patients with MCI or Alzheimer's disease (roughly 10,000 cells). The investigation overall reported the following: The EBV-specific clones were neither the most highly expanded clones nor enriched among patients. The overall clonality comparison included only samples with detectable clones (about 11 healthy, 5 MCI, 5 AD, 6 PD). When the data were pooled, most of the 6 Alzheimer's patients but only 1 of 10 healthy subjects had a highly expanded clone, defined as one making up at least 3% of TCRs. A higher percentage of TCRs was made up by the largest CSF clone in patients with MCI or Alzheimer's disease than in controls. Finding EBV-specific TCRs in CSF, the authors cautioned, does not establish a causal link between EBV and Alzheimer's disease.

The chain joins TRBV2 to TRBJ1-4. The TCR comes from a human donor in good health. Sequenced sample: cerebrospinal fluid. CDR3 sequence: CASSEYGRERVKLFF. The reference TRBV2 and TRBJ1-4 proteins fill in what lies around the CDR3, so the full variable domain reads EPEVTQTPSHQVTQMGQEVILRCVPISNHLYFYWYRQILGQKVEFLVSFYNNEISEKSEIFDDQFSVERPDGSNFTLKIRSTKLEDSAMYFCASSEYGRERVKLFFGSGTQLSVL.